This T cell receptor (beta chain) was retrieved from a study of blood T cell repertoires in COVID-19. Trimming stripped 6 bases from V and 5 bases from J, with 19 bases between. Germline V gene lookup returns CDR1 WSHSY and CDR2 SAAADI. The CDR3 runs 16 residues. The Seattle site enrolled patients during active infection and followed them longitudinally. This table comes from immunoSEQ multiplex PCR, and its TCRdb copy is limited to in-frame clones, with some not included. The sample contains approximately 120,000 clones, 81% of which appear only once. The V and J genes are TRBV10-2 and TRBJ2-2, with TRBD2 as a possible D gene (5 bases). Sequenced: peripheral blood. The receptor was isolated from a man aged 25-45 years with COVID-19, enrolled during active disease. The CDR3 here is CASSGPDARETGELFF. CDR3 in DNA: TGCGCCAGCAGCGGACCCGATGCTAGGGAGACCGGGGAGCTGTTTTTT.